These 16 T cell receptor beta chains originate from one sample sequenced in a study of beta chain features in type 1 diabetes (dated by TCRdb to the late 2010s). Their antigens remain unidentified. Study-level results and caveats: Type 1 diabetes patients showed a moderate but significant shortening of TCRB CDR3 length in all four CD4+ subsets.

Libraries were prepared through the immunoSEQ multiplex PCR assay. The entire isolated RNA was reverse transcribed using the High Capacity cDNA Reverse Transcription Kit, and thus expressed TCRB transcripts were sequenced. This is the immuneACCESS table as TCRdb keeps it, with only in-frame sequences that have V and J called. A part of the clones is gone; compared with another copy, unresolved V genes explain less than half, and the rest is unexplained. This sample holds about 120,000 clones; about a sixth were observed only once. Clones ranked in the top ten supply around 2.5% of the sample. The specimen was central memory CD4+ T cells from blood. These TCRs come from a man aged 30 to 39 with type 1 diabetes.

DNA of the CDR3: TGTGCCAGCTCACCACTTTCAGATGGCTACACCTTC. It is translated as CASSPLSDGYTF. The chain is built from TRBV18 and TRBJ1-2; D uncertain. Per the germline V gene, CDR1 is KGHSH and CDR2 is LQKENI. V was shortened by 1 base and J by 6 bases, with 6 bases between the two germline ends. CDR3 size: 12 residues.

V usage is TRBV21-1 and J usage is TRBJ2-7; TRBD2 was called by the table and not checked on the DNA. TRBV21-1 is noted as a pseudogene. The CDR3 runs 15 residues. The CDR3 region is CATQCKRGQSYEQYF. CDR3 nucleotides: TGTGCCACCCAGTGCAAGCGGGGTCAATCCTACGAGCAGTACTTC.

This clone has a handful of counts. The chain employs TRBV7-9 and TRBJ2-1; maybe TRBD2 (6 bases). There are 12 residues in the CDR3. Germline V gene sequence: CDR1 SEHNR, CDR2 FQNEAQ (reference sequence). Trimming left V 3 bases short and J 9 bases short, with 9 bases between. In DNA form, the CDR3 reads TGTGCCAGCAGCTTGGAACTAGCTGAGCAGTTCTTC. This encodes CASSLELAEQFF. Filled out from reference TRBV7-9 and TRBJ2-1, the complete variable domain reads DTGVSQNPRHKITKRGQNVTFRCDPISEHNRLYWYRQTLGQGPEFLTYFQNEAQLEKSRLLSDRFSAERPKGSFSTLEIQRTEQGDSAMYLCASSLELAEQFFGPGTRLTVL.

This CDR3 is CASSLDAGELFF. As DNA, the CDR3 is TGTGCCAGCAGCTTAGATGCGGGGGAGCTGTTTTTT. The V and J genes are TRBV7-6 and TRBJ2-2; D gene uncertain. The V end lost 1 base, the J end lost 8 bases, and 5 bases lay between the germline ends. Germline CDR1 and CDR2: SGHVS and FNYEAQ. CDR3 size: 12 residues.

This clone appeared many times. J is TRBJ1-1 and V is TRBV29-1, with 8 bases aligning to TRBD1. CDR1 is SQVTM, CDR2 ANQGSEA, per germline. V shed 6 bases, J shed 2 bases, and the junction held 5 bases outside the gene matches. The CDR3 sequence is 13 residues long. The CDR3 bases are TGCAGCGTAGACAGGGGTAGAAACACTGAAGCTTTCTTT. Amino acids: CSVDRGRNTEAFF.

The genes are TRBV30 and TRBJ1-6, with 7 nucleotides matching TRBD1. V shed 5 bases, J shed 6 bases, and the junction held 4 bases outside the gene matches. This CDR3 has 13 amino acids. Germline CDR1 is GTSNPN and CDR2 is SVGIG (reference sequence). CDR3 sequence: CAWARQGNSPLHF. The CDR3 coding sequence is TGTGCCTGGGCTCGACAGGGTAATTCACCCCTCCACTTT. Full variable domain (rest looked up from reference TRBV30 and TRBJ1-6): SQTIHQWPATLVQPVGSPLSLECTVEGTSNPNLYWYRQAAGRGLQLLFYSVGIGQISSEVPQNLSASRPQDRQFILSSKKLLLSDSGFYLCAWARQGNSPLHFGNGTRLTVT.

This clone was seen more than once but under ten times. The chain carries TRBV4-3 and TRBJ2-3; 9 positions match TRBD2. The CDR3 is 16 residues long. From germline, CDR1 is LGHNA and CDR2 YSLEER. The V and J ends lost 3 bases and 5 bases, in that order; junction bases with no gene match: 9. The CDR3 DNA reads TGCGCCAGCAGCCAGGGCCATAGCGGGGGTTTAGATACGCAGTATTTT. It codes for CASSQGHSGGLDTQYF.

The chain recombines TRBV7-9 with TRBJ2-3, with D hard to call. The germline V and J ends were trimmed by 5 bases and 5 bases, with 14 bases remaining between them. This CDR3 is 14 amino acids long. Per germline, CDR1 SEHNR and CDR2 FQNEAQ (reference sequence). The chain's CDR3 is CASSAMRIGDTQYF. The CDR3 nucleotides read TGTGCCAGCAGCGCCATGCGCATTGGAGATACGCAGTATTTT. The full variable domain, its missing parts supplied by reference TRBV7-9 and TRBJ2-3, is DTGVSQNPRHKITKRGQNVTFRCDPISEHNRLYWYRQTLGQGPEFLTYFQNEAQLEKSRLLSDRFSAERPKGSFSTLEIQRTEQGDSAMYLCASSAMRIGDTQYFGPGTRLTVL.

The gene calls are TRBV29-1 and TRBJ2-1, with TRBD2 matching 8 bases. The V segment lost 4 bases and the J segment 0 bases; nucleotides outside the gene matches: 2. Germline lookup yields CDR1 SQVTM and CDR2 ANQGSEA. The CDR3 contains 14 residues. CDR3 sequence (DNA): TGCAGCGTTGCCCGGGAGGGCTCCTACAATGAGCAGTTCTTC. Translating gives CSVAREGSYNEQFF.

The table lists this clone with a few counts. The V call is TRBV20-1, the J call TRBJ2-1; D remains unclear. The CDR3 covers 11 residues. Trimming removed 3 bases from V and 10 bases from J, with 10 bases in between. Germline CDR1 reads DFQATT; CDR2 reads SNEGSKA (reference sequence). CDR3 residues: CSARYLREQFF. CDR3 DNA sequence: TGCAGTGCTAGGTACTTAAGAGAGCAGTTCTTC.

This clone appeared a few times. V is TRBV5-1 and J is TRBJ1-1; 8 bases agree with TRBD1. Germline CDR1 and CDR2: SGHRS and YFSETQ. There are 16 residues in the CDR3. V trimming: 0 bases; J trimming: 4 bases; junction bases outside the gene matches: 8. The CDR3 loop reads CASSLVFQGAGTEAFF. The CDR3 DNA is TGCGCCAGCAGCTTGGTCTTCCAGGGGGCTGGCACTGAAGCTTTCTTT.

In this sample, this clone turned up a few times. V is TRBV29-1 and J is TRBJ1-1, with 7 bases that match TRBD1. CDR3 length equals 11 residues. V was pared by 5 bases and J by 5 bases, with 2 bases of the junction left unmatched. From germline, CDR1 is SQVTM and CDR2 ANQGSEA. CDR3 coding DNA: TGCAGCGTTCAGGGGGATACTGAAGCTTTCTTT. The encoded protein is CSVQGDTEAFF.

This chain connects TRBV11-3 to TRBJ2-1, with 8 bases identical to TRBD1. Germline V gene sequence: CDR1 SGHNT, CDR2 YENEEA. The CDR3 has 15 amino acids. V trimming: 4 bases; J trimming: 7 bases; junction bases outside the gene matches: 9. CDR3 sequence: CASSSPRGRGNEQFF. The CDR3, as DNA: TGTGCCAGCAGCTCCCCCAGGGGGCGCGGAAATGAGCAGTTCTTC.

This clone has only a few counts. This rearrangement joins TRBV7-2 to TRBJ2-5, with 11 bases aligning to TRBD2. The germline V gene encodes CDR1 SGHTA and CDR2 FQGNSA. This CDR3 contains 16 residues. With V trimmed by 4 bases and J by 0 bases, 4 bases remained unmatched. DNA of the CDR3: TGTGCCAGCAGCTCCAGGGGACTAGCGGACCAAGAGACCCAGTACTTC. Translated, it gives CASSSRGLADQETQYF.

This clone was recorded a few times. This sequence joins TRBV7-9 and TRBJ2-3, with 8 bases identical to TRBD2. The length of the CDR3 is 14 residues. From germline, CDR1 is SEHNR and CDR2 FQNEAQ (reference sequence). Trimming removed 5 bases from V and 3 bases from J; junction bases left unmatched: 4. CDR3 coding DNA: TGTGCCAGCAGCCTCCCTAGCGGGACAGATACGCAGTATTTT. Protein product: CASSLPSGTDTQYF.

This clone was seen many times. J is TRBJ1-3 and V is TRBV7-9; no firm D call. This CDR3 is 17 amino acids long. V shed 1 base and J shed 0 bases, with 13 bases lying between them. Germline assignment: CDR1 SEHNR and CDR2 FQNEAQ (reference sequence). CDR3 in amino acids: CASSLGLYRSSGNTIYF. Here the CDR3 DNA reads TGTGCCAGCAGCTTAGGCCTGTACCGGAGCTCTGGAAACACCATATATTTT.